Below, 10 T cell receptor beta chains from the same sample are listed, as sequenced in a study of cytomegalovirus exposure and HLA in healthy donors (dated by TCRdb to the late 2010s). Libraries came from the immunoSEQ multiplex PCR assay. For the multiplex PCR, a mixture combining 60 forward primers for TCR Vbeta segments and 13 reverse primers for TCR Jbeta segments was used. What TCRdb holds here is the immuneACCESS table cut down to in-frame rearrangements. Part of the clones is not present; checked against another copy, under half of the missing clones reflect an unresolved V gene, and the others are unexplained. This sample is represented by some 170,000 clones; about 80% of them were singletons. The ten largest clones take up approximately 1.5% of the sample. Input material: PBMCs. The receptors here all came from a girl between 10 and 17 years old in good health and CMV-seropositive.

The chain carries TRBV6-4 and TRBJ2-2; 10 bases are shared with TRBD1. The CDR3 spans 14 residues. Germline V gene data show CDR1 as MRHNA and CDR2 as SNTAGT. J lost 3 bases, V lost 9 bases, and 4 bases had no gene match. This chain's CDR3 is CASGQGDDTGELFF. In DNA form, the CDR3 reads TGTGCCAGTGGACAGGGGGACGACACCGGGGAGCTGTTTTTT.

The chain employs TRBV25-1 and TRBJ2-3, with D hard to call. The CDR3 is made up of 14 amino acids. CDR1 is MGHDK and CDR2 is SYGVNS in the germline V gene. Trimming stripped 2 bases from V and 0 bases from J, with 6 bases between. The CDR3 DNA sequence: TGTGCCAGCAGTGAACGCCAGAGCACAGATACGCAGTATTTT. Protein: CASSERQSTDTQYF.

This clone was detected only a few times. The V call is TRBV11-3, the J call TRBJ1-1; D is ambiguous. The CDR3 spans 14 residues. CDR1 SGHNT and CDR2 YENEEA come from the germline V gene. The V and J ends lost 1 base and 1 base respectively, with 7 bases between them. The CDR3 bases are TGTGCCAGCAGCTTAGTAGGAGGGAACACTGAAGCTTTCTTT. It yields the protein CASSLVGGNTEAFF.

This sequence joins TRBV6-1 and TRBJ1-1, with unresolved D. V was clipped by 5 bases and J by 1 base, with 8 bases between them. Germline V lookup: CDR1 MNHNS, CDR2 SASEGT. The CDR3 sequence is 13 residues long. The CDR3 bases are TGTGCCAGCAGTTTCGGTCGGAACACTGAAGCTTTCTTT. Protein sequence: CASSFGRNTEAFF.

This rearrangement joins TRBV6-1 to TRBJ1-4; no clear D gene. The CDR3 has 16 amino acids. V shed 2 bases and J shed 0 bases, with 10 bases lying between them. CDR1 and CDR2 (germline): MNHNS, SASEGT. The CDR3 protein is CASSEMGQATNEKLFF. The CDR3, as DNA: TGTGCCAGCAGTGAAATGGGTCAGGCAACTAATGAAAAACTGTTTTTT.

The rearrangement uses TRBV5-1 and TRBJ2-7; 9 bases match TRBD1. The CDR3 spans 15 residues. Losses at the gene ends were 4 bases for V and 1 base for J; bases not matched to a gene: 6. Per germline, CDR1 SGHRS and CDR2 YFSETQ. The CDR3 coding sequence is TGCGCCAGCAGCGGAACAGGGGGCCGTTCCTACGAGCAGTACTTC. Translated, it gives CASSGTGGRSYEQYF.

The V and J genes are TRBV2 and TRBJ1-1; D remains ambiguous. V lost 3 bases, J lost 12 bases, and 14 bases lay in between. The CDR3 covers 12 residues. Germline CDR1 and CDR2: SNHLY and FYNNEI. CDR3 in DNA: TGTGCCAGCAGTGAGAGAGGTCATCTCCCTTTCTTT. Amino acid sequence: CASSERGHLPFF. Complete variable domain (other parts from reference TRBV2 and TRBJ1-1): EPEVTQTPSHQVTQMGQEVILRCVPISNHLYFYWYRQILGQKVEFLVSFYNNEISEKSEIFDDQFSVERPDGSNFTLKIRSTKLEDSAMYFCASSERGHLPFFGQGTRLTVV.

The chain couples TRBV28 to TRBJ2-7, with D perhaps matching TRBD2 (6 bases). Germline V gives CDR1 MDHEN, CDR2 SYDVKM. V lost 5 bases, J lost 7 bases, and 18 bases lay in between. The CDR3 runs to 14 residues. Written as DNA, the CDR3 is TGTGCCAGCAGTCAGACTAGACGCACTAGGGAGCAGTACTTC. Translating it yields CASSQTRRTREQYF.

The chain combines TRBV29-1 with TRBJ2-1; a weak D match, TRBD2 (5 bases). V was pared by 2 bases and J by 1 base, with 9 bases between. The germline V gene encodes CDR1 SQVTM and CDR2 ANQGSEA. The CDR3 has 14 amino acids. Here the CDR3 reads CSVETAESYNEQFF. CDR3 nucleotides: TGCAGCGTTGAAACAGCGGAGTCCTACAATGAGCAGTTCTTC.

The chain carries TRBV11-2 and TRBJ2-2; 15 bases match TRBD2. V lost 0 bases and J lost 2; bases outside the gene matches: 4. The length of the CDR3 is 19 residues. In germline, CDR1 is SGHAT, CDR2 FQNNGV. In nucleotides, the CDR3 is TGTGCCAGCAGCTTAGAAGGACTAGCGGGGGGGTATAACACCGGGGAGCTGTTTTTT. The encoded protein is CASSLEGLAGGYNTGELFF.